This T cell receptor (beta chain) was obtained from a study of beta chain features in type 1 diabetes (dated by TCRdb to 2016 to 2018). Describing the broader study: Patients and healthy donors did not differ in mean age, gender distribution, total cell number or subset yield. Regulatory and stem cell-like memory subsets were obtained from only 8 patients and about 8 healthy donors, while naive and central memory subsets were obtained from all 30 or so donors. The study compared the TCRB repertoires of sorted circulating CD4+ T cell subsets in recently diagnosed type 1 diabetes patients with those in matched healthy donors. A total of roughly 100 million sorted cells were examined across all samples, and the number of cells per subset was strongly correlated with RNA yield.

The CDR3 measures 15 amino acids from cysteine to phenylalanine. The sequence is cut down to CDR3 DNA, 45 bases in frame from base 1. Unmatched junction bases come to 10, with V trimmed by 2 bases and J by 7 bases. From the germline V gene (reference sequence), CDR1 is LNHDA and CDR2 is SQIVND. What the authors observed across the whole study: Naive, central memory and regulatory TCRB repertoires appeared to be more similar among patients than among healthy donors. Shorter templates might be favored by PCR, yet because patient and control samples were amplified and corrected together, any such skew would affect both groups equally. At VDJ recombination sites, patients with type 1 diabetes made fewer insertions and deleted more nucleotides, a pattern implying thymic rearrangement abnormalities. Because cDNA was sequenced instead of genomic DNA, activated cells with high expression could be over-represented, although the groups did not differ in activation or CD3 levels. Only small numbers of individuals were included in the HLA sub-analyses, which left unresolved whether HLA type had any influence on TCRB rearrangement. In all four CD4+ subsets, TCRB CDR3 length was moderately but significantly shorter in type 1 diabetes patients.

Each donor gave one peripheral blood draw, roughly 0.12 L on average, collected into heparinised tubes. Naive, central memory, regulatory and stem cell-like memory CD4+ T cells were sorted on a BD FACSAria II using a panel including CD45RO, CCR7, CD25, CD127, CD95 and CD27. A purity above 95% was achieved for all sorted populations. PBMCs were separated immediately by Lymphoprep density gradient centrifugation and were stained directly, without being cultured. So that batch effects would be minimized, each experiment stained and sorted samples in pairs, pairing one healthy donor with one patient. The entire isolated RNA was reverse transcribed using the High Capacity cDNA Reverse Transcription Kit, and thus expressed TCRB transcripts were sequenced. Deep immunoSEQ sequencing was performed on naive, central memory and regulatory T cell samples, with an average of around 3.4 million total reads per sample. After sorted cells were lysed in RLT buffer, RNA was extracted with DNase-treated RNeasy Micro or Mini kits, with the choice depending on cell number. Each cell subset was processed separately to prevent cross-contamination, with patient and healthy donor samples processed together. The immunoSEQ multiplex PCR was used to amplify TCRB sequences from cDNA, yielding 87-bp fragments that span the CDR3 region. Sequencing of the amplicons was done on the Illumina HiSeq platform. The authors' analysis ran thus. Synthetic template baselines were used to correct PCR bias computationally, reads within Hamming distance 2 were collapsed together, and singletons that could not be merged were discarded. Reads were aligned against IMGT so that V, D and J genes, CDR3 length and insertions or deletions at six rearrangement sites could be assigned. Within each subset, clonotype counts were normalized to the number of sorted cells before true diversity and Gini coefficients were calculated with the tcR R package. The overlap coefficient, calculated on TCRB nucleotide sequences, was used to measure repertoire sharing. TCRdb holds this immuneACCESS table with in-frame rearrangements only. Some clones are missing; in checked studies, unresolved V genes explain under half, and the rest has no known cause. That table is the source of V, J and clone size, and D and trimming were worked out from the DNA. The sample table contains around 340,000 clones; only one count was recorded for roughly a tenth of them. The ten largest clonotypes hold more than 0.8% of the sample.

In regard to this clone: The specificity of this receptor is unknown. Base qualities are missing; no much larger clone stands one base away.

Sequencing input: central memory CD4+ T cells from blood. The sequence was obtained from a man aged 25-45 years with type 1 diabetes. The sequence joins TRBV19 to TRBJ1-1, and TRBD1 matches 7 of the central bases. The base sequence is TGTGCCAGTAGTATAAAAGGGGGACAGCATTTTGAAGCTTTCTTT. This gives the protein CASSIKGGQHFEAFF.